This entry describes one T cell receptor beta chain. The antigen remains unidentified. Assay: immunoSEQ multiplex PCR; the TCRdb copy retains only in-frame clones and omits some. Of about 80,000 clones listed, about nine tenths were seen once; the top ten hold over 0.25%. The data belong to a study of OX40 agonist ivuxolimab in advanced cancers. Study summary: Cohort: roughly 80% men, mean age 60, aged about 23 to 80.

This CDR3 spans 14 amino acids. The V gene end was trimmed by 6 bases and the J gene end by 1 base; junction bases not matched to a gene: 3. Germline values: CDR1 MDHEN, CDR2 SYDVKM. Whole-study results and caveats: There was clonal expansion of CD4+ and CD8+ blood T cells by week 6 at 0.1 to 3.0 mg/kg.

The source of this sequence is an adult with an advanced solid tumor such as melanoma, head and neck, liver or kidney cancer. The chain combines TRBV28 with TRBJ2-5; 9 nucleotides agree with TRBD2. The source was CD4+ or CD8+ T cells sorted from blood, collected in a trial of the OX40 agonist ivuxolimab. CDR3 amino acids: CASRTSGSQETQYF. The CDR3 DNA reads TGTGCCAGCAGGACTAGCGGAAGCCAAGAGACCCAGTACTTC.